These 9 T cell receptor beta chains came from one sample sequenced in a study of T cell repertoires in cytomegalovirus infection (dated by TCRdb to about 2019). The instrument was an Illumina HiSeq 1500. TCRdb reanalyzed the raw reads on its own, using fastp at Q25 for trimming and MiXCR for clone calling, and kept in-frame beta chains. Each record represents a unique CDR3 protein, reported with the most common genes and DNA among its rows. Present in this sample are roughly 350,000 distinct CDR3 sequences, roughly 34% of which were seen just once. The ten largest clonotypes hold approximately 13% of the sample. What this sample's treatment or condition label stands for: in vitro stimulation with specific CMV peptide epitopes to enrich CMV-specific T cells. Their antigen targets remain unknown. Here the sequenced sample was cultured PBMCs, taken from culture after CMV antigen stimulation. These receptors originate from a human donor in good health (CMV status not recorded). Some clones in this sample may be carry-over from other donors' samples.

This clonotype was recorded a few times. The chain uses TRBV7-2 and TRBJ1-2; 7 bases fit TRBD1. This CDR3 is built from 15 residues. Germline V gene sequence: CDR1 SGHTA, CDR2 FQGNSA. The V gene end was trimmed by 5 bases and the J gene end by 7 bases; junction bases not matched to a gene: 13. This chain's CDR3 is CASSRGGGTERGYTF. In DNA form, the CDR3 reads TGTGCCAGCAGCCGGGGGGGAGGGACAGAACGTGGCTACACCTTC.

The table lists this clonotype with a count of one. The chain carries TRBV12-3 or TRBV12-4 and TRBJ2-3, with D unclear. V was trimmed by 5 bases and J by 9 bases, leaving 12 bases between them. CDR3 length: 12 amino acids. As DNA, the CDR3 is TGTGCCAGCAGTACCGCCCCCAACACGCAGTATTTT. Translation gives CASSTAPNTQYF.

The CDR3 loop reads CAISESGGINGNEQFF. CDR3 DNA: TGTGCCATCAGTGAGTCGGGAGGGATCAATGGGAATGAGCAGTTCTTC. The J gene is TRBJ2-1, the V gene TRBV10-3; 7 bases align to TRBD2. The V and J ends lost 0 bases and 7 bases, in that order; junction bases with no gene match: 9. Looked up from germline, CDR1 is ENHRY and CDR2 is SYGVKD. The CDR3 is 16 amino acids.

Only a few counts were recorded for this clonotype. The V call is TRBV29-1, the J call TRBJ2-5, with a tentative D call TRBD1 (6 bases). The V gene lost 5 bases and the J gene lost 2 bases, with 12 bases spanning the gap. The CDR3 is made up of 13 amino acids. Per the germline V gene, CDR1 is SQVTM and CDR2 is ANQGSEA. CDR3 protein: CSVRGQQQETQYF. As DNA, the CDR3 is TGCAGCGTTCGAGGACAGCAGCAAGAGACCCAGTACTTC. The entire variable domain, with the rest obtained from reference TRBV29-1 and TRBJ2-5, is as follows: SAVISQKPSRDICQRGTSLTIQCQVDSQVTMMFWYRQQPGQSLTLIATANQGSEATYESGFVIDKFPISRPNLTFSTLTVSNMSPEDSSIYLCSVRGQQQETQYFGPGTRLLVL.

This chain uses TRBV27 with TRBJ2-2; D ambiguous. Germline V gene sequence: CDR1 MNHEY, CDR2 SMNVEV (reference sequence). Between the trimmed V and J ends, which lost 4 bases and 3 bases, there was a span of 12 bases. The CDR3 covers 15 residues. CDR3 protein: CASSYMAGHTGELFF. CDR3 DNA: TGTGCCAGCAGTTATATGGCCGGTCACACCGGGGAGCTGTTTTTT.

The rearrangement uses TRBV10-1 and TRBJ1-2; maybe TRBD1 (5 bases). The germline V gene encodes CDR1 WNHNN and CDR2 SYGVQD (reference sequence). V was pared by 8 bases and J by 5 bases, with 21 bases between. This CDR3 is 15 amino acids long. CDR3 sequence (DNA): TGCGCCAGCCCACTAGTCTCGACAGACTCTTATGGCTACACCTTC. Protein: CASPLVSTDSYGYTF.

This chain uses TRBV28 with TRBJ2-7, with 8 bases matching TRBD2. V was pared by 1 base and J by 1 base, with 6 bases of the junction left unmatched. The CDR3 covers 16 residues. From germline, CDR1 is MDHEN and CDR2 SYDVKM. The CDR3 bases are TGTGCCAGCAGTTTATCGGCTAGCGGGCAATCCTACGAGCAGTACTTC. The encoded protein is CASSLSASGQSYEQYF.

The chain links TRBV29-1 to TRBJ1-5; D is possibly TRBD1 (5 bases). Trimming left V 8 bases short and J 1 base short, with 12 bases between. CDR3 length: 13 amino acids. The germline V gene encodes CDR1 SQVTM and CDR2 ANQGSEA. The CDR3 loop reads CSTAQGSNQPQHF. CDR3 bases: TGCAGCACTGCGCAGGGAAGCAATCAGCCCCAGCATTTT.

This clonotype was seen many times. This chain connects TRBV12-3 or TRBV12-4 to TRBJ1-1; D gene uncertain. The CDR3 contains 13 residues. V lost 2 bases, J lost 0 bases, and 4 bases lay in between. The CDR3 nucleotides read TGTGCCAGCAGTTTAAAAGTGAACACTGAAGCTTTCTTT. Translated, it gives CASSLKVNTEAFF.